This T cell receptor (beta chain) stems from a study of monozygotic twins with cystic fibrosis. The CDR3 is made up of 14 amino acids. V shed 0 bases and J shed 4 bases, with 9 bases lying between them. From germline, CDR1 is SGHTS and CDR2 YDEGEE. Method: immunoSEQ multiplex PCR; TCRdb's copy keeps in-frame clones and lacks some. This table holds about 15,000 clones, 85% to 95% found once. The receptor comes from a girl aged 2-10 years with cystic fibrosis. This rearrangement joins TRBV5-8 to TRBJ2-3; D may be TRBD1 (5 bases). The sequenced sample consisted of blood. CDR3 coding DNA: TGTGCCAGCAGCTTGGGGCAGGGCCCAGATACGCAGTATTTT. This translates into CASSLGQGPDTQYF. Together with reference TRBV5-8 and TRBJ2-3, the CDR3 gives the full variable domain: EAGVTQSPTHLIKTRGQQATLRCSPISGHTSVYWYQQALGLGLQFLLWYDEGEERNRGNFPPRFSGRQFPNYSSELNVNALELEDSALYLCASSLGQGPDTQYFGPGTRLTVL.